Shown below are 29 T cell receptor beta chains from a single sample sequenced in a study of STAT3 mutations in large granular lymphocyte leukemia. Findings and caveats of the study: In T-cell large granular lymphocyte leukemia, about half of patients showed multiple immunodominant subclonotypes.

The assay was immunoSEQ multiplex PCR, and TCRdb's table has in-frame clones only and misses some. The sample includes more than 10,000 clones, 65% to 90% seen only once; the top ten take approximately 87%. No antigen has been identified for these receptors. The sequencing input was peripheral blood mononuclear cells. The receptors derive from a man older than 75 with T-cell large granular lymphocyte leukemia. Some clones in this sample may be carry-over from other donors' samples.

The chain has TRBV9 and TRBJ1-1; D remains unclear. The germline V gene encodes CDR1 SGDLS and CDR2 YYNGEE. Trimming stripped 2 bases from V and 1 base from J, with 6 bases between. This CDR3 is 13 amino acids long. This CDR3 is CASSVRRNTEAFF. CDR3 DNA sequence: TGTGCCAGCAGCGTTAGGAGGAACACTGAAGCTTTCTTT.

The count of this clone is one. The gene calls are TRBV5-5 and TRBJ1-4; D gene unclear. The CDR3 contains 15 residues. Between the trimmed V and J ends, which lost 4 bases and 5 bases, there was a span of 15 bases. Per germline, CDR1 SGHKS and CDR2 YYEKEE (reference sequence). The DNA of the CDR3 is TGTGCCAGCAGCATCGGGCCCCAAGGGAATGAAAAACTGTTTTTT. Residues: CASSIGPQGNEKLFF.

The J gene is TRBJ1-5, the V gene TRBV10-3; TRBD1 might be the D (5 bases). Trimming took 10 bases from V and 4 from J, leaving 14 bases between them. This CDR3 has 13 amino acids. Germline V gives CDR1 ENHRY, CDR2 SYGVKD. The CDR3 nucleotides are TGTGCCACCGGGGGGGGGAATAATCAGCCCCAGCATTTT. This codes for CATGGGNNQPQHF.

The chain joins TRBV29-1 to TRBJ1-1, with a weak D call TRBD1 (5 bases). Trimming pared 1 base from V and 10 bases from J, leaving 16 bases between. Germline V gene lookup returns CDR1 SQVTM and CDR2 ANQGSEA. The CDR3 spans 13 residues. The CDR3 reads CSVEGHSQRGAFF. CDR3 bases: TGCAGCGTTGAAGGCCACTCCCAGAGGGGAGCTTTCTTT.

The J gene is TRBJ2-7, the V gene TRBV19, with a possible D match to TRBD2 (5 bases). Germline assignment: CDR1 LNHDA and CDR2 SQIVND (reference sequence). The CDR3 is 13 amino acids. Trimming stripped 4 bases from V and 3 bases from J, with 10 bases between. CDR3 nucleotide sequence: TGTGCCAGTAGTAGGCGACGGGGCTACGAGCAGTACTTC. Amino acid sequence: CASSRRRGYEQYF.

This clone was picked up a small number of times. The chain carries TRBV6-5 and TRBJ1-2; maybe TRBD1 (6 bases). Per the germline V gene, CDR1 is MNHEY and CDR2 is SVGAGI. The CDR3 spans 14 residues. Trimming took off 5 bases at V and 4 bases at J, with 14 bases between the two ends. In DNA, the CDR3 is TGTGCCAGCAGTCCCGCCGGGACATCCTATGGCTACACCTTC. Encoded protein: CASSPAGTSYGYTF.

The chain combines TRBV6-5 with TRBJ2-3; the D call may be TRBD1 or TRBD2 (5 bases each). The V gene's germline CDR1 is MNHEY and CDR2 SVGAGI. This CDR3 is built from 11 residues. V shed 4 bases and J shed 6 bases, with 5 bases lying between them. The chain's CDR3 is CASSWGDTQYF. The CDR3 bases are TGTGCCAGCAGTTGGGGGGATACGCAGTATTTT.

The chain uses TRBV29-1 and TRBJ2-7; 14 positions agree with TRBD2. The CDR3 runs to 15 residues. Losses at the gene ends were 4 bases for V and 4 bases for J; bases not matched to a gene: 6. Per germline, CDR1 SQVTM and CDR2 ANQGSEA. CDR3 in amino acids: CSVGVGTSGSYEQYF. Here the CDR3 DNA reads TGCAGCGTTGGAGTAGGGACTAGCGGGAGTTACGAGCAGTACTTC.

The rearrangement links TRBV7-9 to TRBJ2-5; D ambiguous. Germline V gene sequence: CDR1 SEHNR, CDR2 FQNEAQ (reference sequence). The CDR3 length is 14 residues. V was clipped by 5 bases and J by 1 base, with 11 bases between them. The CDR3 nucleotides read TGTGCCAGCAGCCATGGCCAGGTCCAAGAGACCCAGTACTTC. This gives the protein CASSHGQVQETQYF.

The chain has TRBV5-4 and TRBJ2-5; TRBD1 aligns across 7 bases. Germline CDR1 SGHNT, CDR2 YYREEE (reference sequence). There are 14 residues in the CDR3. V dropped 3 bases and J dropped 4; count of bases not matched to a gene: 6. CDR3 nucleotide sequence: TGTGCCAGCAGCTCGACAGGGATTCGAGAGACCCAGTACTTC. This encodes CASSSTGIRETQYF.

The J gene is TRBJ2-7, the V gene TRBV5-4; weak D call: TRBD2 (6 bases). This CDR3 spans 18 amino acids. CDR1 and CDR2 from the germline V gene are SGHNT and YYREEE (reference sequence). The germline V and J ends were trimmed by 4 bases and 4 bases, with 27 bases remaining between them. The CDR3 spells CASSPAGLRGSRGYEQYF. The CDR3 DNA sequence: TGTGCCAGCAGCCCTGCGGGACTGAGGGGCAGCCGGGGATACGAGCAGTACTTC.

The chain combines TRBV30 with TRBJ1-6, with D unclear. With 3 bases removed from V and 4 bases from J, the gap between germline ends came to 4 bases. Germline CDR1 is GTSNPN and CDR2 is SVGIG (reference sequence). The CDR3 contains 12 residues. The CDR3 DNA follows: TGTGCCTGGAGCACTTATAATTCACCCCTCCACTTT. Its protein product is CAWSTYNSPLHF. The variable domain in full, with the rest retrieved from reference TRBV30 and TRBJ1-6, is SQTIHQWPATLVQPVGSPLSLECTVEGTSNPNLYWYRQAAGRGLQLLFYSVGIGQISSEVPQNLSASRPQDRQFILSSKKLLLSDSGFYLCAWSTYNSPLHFGNGTRLTVT.

The chain links TRBV6-6 to TRBJ2-1; D is possibly TRBD1 or TRBD2 (5 bases each). The V end lost 7 bases, the J end lost 1 base, and 17 bases lay between the germline ends. The germline gives CDR1 MNHNY, CDR2 SVGAGI (reference sequence). This CDR3 spans 16 amino acids. The CDR3 here is CASTKILGTSYNEQFF. CDR3 coding DNA: TGTGCCAGCACCAAGATACTAGGGACGTCCTACAATGAGCAGTTCTTC.

The CDR3 sequence is CASSRRRPPYEQYF. DNA for the CDR3: TGTGCCAGCAGCCGCCGACGGCCTCCCTACGAGCAGTACTTC. The chain joins TRBV11-1 to TRBJ2-7; D is ambiguous. The CDR3 has 14 residues. The germline V gene has CDR1 SGHAT and CDR2 FQDESV (reference sequence). Trimming left V 5 bases short and J 2 bases short, with 13 bases between. Together with reference TRBV11-1 and TRBJ2-7, the CDR3 gives the full variable domain: EAEVAQSPRYKITEKSQAVAFWCDPISGHATLYWYRQILGQGPELLVQFQDESVVDDSQLPKDRFSAERLKGVDSTLKIQPAELGDSAMYLCASSRRRPPYEQYFGPGTRLTVT.

The chain recombines TRBV20-1 with TRBJ2-3; possibly TRBD2 for D (5 bases). Between the trimmed V and J ends, which lost 2 bases and 6 bases, there was a span of 6 bases. Germline CDR1 reads DFQATT; CDR2 reads SNEGSKA (reference sequence). The CDR3 contains 11 residues. DNA for the CDR3: TGCAGTGCTAGACGGACTGATACGCAGTATTTT. Its translation is CSARRTDTQYF.

This chain links TRBV6-5 with TRBJ1-2, with D uncertain. The CDR3 sequence is 14 residues long. The V gene lost 0 bases and the J gene lost 4 bases, with 9 bases spanning the gap. CDR1 and CDR2 (germline): MNHEY, SVGAGI. The CDR3 here is CASSYSERAYGYTF. In DNA form, the CDR3 reads TGTGCCAGCAGTTACTCGGAGCGGGCCTATGGCTACACCTTC.

The rearrangement uses TRBV5-1 and TRBJ2-5; 7 bases match TRBD2. After removal of 0 bases from V and 1 base from J, the junction contained 6 bases not matched to a gene. In germline, CDR1 is SGHRS, CDR2 YFSETQ. The CDR3 is 16 residues long. The CDR3 DNA is TGCGCCAGCAGCTTGGCCGGAGCTAGCGGCCAAGAGACCCAGTACTTC. Translation: CASSLAGASGQETQYF.

The gene calls are TRBV4-3 and TRBJ1-1, with D unclear. Germline-derived CDR1 and CDR2 are LGHNA and YSLEER. This CDR3 contains 15 residues. Trimming removed 2 bases at V and 0 bases at J, with 10 bases between. This CDR3 is CASSQRHALNTEAFF. The DNA of the CDR3 is TGCGCCAGCAGCCAACGACATGCCCTGAACACTGAAGCTTTCTTT.

The chain has TRBV7-3 and TRBJ2-7, with TRBD2 matching 7 bases. Germline loops: CDR1 SGHTA, CDR2 FQGTGA. The CDR3 runs 14 residues. J was trimmed by 4 bases and V by 7 bases; bases with no gene match: 10. CDR3 loop: CASTNPAGMYEQYF. As DNA, the CDR3 is TGTGCCAGCACCAACCCAGCGGGGATGTACGAGCAGTACTTC.

The V and J genes are TRBV11-2 and TRBJ2-5, with D perhaps TRBD2 (6 bases). Trimming removed 0 bases from V and 1 base from J, with 12 bases in between. The CDR3 has 16 amino acids. Germline V lookup: CDR1 SGHAT, CDR2 FQNNGV. CDR3 DNA sequence: TGTGCCAGCAGCTTAGATCGGTTGGGGGGCCAAGAGACCCAGTACTTC. Protein: CASSLDRLGGQETQYF.

This sequence joins TRBV5-1 and TRBJ2-5; 7 bases map to TRBD2. Germline CDR1 is SGHRS and CDR2 is YFSETQ. The CDR3 runs to 15 residues. Trimming removed 4 bases from V and 5 bases from J; junction bases left unmatched: 11. The CDR3 nucleotides read TGCGCCAGCAGCCCCACTGGGGGGGGAACGGAGACCCAGTACTTC. Its translation: CASSPTGGGTETQYF.

This rearrangement joins TRBV9 to TRBJ2-7; 8 positions match TRBD2. The length of the CDR3 is 16 residues. The germline V gene encodes CDR1 SGDLS and CDR2 YYNGEE. V shed 0 bases, J shed 0 bases, and the junction held 5 bases outside the gene matches. The CDR3 reads CASSVDAGGFSYEQYF. CDR3 nucleotide sequence: TGTGCCAGCAGCGTAGATGCGGGGGGTTTCTCCTACGAGCAGTACTTC.

This clone has only one observation. V is TRBV28 and J is TRBJ2-5, with D uncertain. The V and J ends lost 4 bases and 4 bases respectively, with 7 bases between them. The CDR3 has 12 amino acids. Germline CDR1 reads MDHEN; CDR2 reads SYDVKM. CDR3 amino acids: CASSSLLETQYF. The CDR3 DNA sequence: TGTGCCAGCAGTTCACTACTAGAGACCCAGTACTTC.

This chain joins TRBV29-1 and TRBJ2-3, with 7 nucleotides matching TRBD2. Trimming removed 3 bases from V and 3 bases from J; junction bases left unmatched: 9. Germline values: CDR1 SQVTM, CDR2 ANQGSEA. The CDR3 is made up of 15 amino acids. The CDR3 nucleotides are TGCAGCGTTGAGTTAGGGCTAGCGGCAACAGATACGCAGTATTTT. Amino acid sequence: CSVELGLAATDTQYF.

The chain is built from TRBV7-2 and TRBJ1-1; a possible D gene is TRBD1 (6 bases). This CDR3 is built from 17 residues. CDR1 is SGHTA, CDR2 FQGNSA, per germline. The V and J ends lost 3 bases and 0 bases respectively, with 17 bases between them. CDR3 bases: TGTGCCAGCAGCTTTATAGGGGGGCTGTGGATGAACACTGAAGCTTTCTTT. This translates into CASSFIGGLWMNTEAFF.

J is TRBJ1-4 and V is TRBV4-3; D gene uncertain. V lost 1 base and J 1 base, leaving 10 bases between the germline ends. The CDR3 runs 16 residues. Per the germline V gene, CDR1 is LGHNA and CDR2 is YSLEER. In nucleotides, the CDR3 is TGCGCCAGCAGCCAAGGGTATGCAGAAACTAATGAAAAACTGTTTTTT. Translation gives CASSQGYAETNEKLFF.

This chain connects TRBV5-1 to TRBJ2-7; no definite D call. Germline V gene sequence: CDR1 SGHRS, CDR2 YFSETQ. Between the trimmed V and J ends, which lost 0 bases and 2 bases, there was a span of 12 bases. The CDR3 extends over 15 amino acids. CDR3 residues: CASSLATPPAYEQYF. In DNA, the CDR3 is TGCGCCAGCAGCTTGGCTACACCCCCGGCCTACGAGCAGTACTTC. The entire variable domain, with the rest obtained from reference TRBV5-1 and TRBJ2-7, is as follows: KAGVTQTPRYLIKTRGQQVTLSCSPISGHRSVSWYQQTPGQGLQFLFEYFSETQRNKGNFPGRFSGRQFSNSRSEMNVSTLELGDSALYLCASSLATPPAYEQYFGPGTRLTVT.

The chain uses TRBV4-3 and TRBJ2-3, with TRBD2 matching over 9 bases. V dropped 0 bases and J dropped 0; count of bases not matched to a gene: 7. This CDR3 is built from 18 residues. Per the germline V gene, CDR1 is LGHNA and CDR2 is YSLEER. For the CDR3, the DNA is TGCGCCAGCAGCCAAGATCCGACTAGCGGCACTAGCACAGATACGCAGTATTTT. Protein sequence: CASSQDPTSGTSTDTQYF.

V is TRBV11-2 and J is TRBJ2-7; 9 positions match TRBD1. The V and J ends lost 1 base and 6 bases, in that order; junction bases with no gene match: 10. CDR1 and CDR2 (germline): SGHAT, FQNNGV. The CDR3 spans 16 residues. The CDR3 sequence: CASSLVGTGPGREQYF. In DNA form, the CDR3 reads TGTGCCAGCAGCTTAGTCGGGACAGGGCCCGGGCGCGAGCAGTACTTC. Using reference TRBV11-2 and TRBJ2-7 for the parts outside the CDR3, the full variable domain is EAGVAQSPRYKIIEKRQSVAFWCNPISGHATLYWYQQILGQGPKLLIQFQNNGVVDDSQLPKDRFSAERLKGVDSTLKIQPAKLEDSAVYLCASSLVGTGPGREQYFGPGTRLTVT.